What follows are 29 T cell receptor beta chains derived from one specimen sequenced in a study of T cells in Graves' hyperthyroidism and ophthalmopathy (dated by TCRdb to the late 2010s). Receptor amplification or capture employed multiplex PCR. The sample was run on an Illumina HiSeq 2000. TCR beta CDR3 regions were amplified from RNA transcripts. For the first round of RT-PCR on the TCR CDR3, the HTBI primer set was used together with the Qiagen OneStep RT-PCR kit. TCRdb's own reprocessing of the public reads used fastp at Q25 and MiXCR and kept productive beta chains. Every distinct CDR3 protein forms one entry, paired with its most common genes and DNA. The sample profile shows about 52,000 distinct CDR3 sequences; less than 60% of them were found once. The top ten constitute approximately 9% of the sample. Sequencing was done on a sample of blood. Receptor source: a woman aged 50 to 65 with Graves' ophthalmopathy.

This clonotype came up many times. The CDR3 DNA sequence: TGTGCCACCAGTGATTTGCGGTTCGGAGATACGCAGTATTTT. Protein: CATSDLRFGDTQYF. The V call is TRBV24-1, the J call TRBJ2-3; D ambiguous. The V gene lost 0 bases and the J gene lost 5 bases, with 8 bases spanning the gap. The CDR3 length is 14 residues. Germline V gives CDR1 KGHDR, CDR2 SFDVKD.

In its sample, this clonotype was seen many times. This chain joins TRBV14 and TRBJ2-4, with TRBD2 as a possible D gene (5 bases). Trimming removed 2 bases at V and 0 bases at J, with 8 bases between. The CDR3 runs 15 residues. Germline CDR1 reads SGHDN; CDR2 reads FVKESK. CDR3 residues: CASSQHAGAKNIQYF. The DNA of the CDR3 is TGTGCCAGCAGCCAACACGCGGGAGCCAAAAACATTCAGTACTTC.

V usage is TRBV7-2 and J usage is TRBJ2-4, with D possibly being TRBD1 or TRBD2 (5 bases each). Germline loops: CDR1 SGHTA, CDR2 FQGNSA. V lost 5 bases to trimming and J lost 6 bases, with 17 bases between them. The length of the CDR3 is 15 residues. The CDR3 DNA reads TGTGCCAGCAGCCAGATGAGAGGGGTCGGAAACATTCAGTACTTC. Translation gives CASSQMRGVGNIQYF. The full variable domain, its missing parts supplied by reference TRBV7-2 and TRBJ2-4, is GAGVSQSPSNKVTEKGKDVELRCDPISGHTALYWYRQSLGQGLEFLIYFQGNSAPDKSGLPSDRFSAERTGGSVSTLTIQRTQQEDSAVYLCASSQMRGVGNIQYFGAGTRLSVL.

V and J are TRBV25-1 and TRBJ1-2; 8 bases map to TRBD1. Germline V lookup: CDR1 MGHDK, CDR2 SYGVNS. The V gene end was trimmed by 8 bases and the J gene end by 4 bases; junction bases not matched to a gene: 3. This CDR3 has 12 residues. CDR3 protein: CASGQGVYGYTF. The CDR3 bases are TGTGCCAGCGGACAGGGTGTCTATGGCTACACCTTC.

V usage is TRBV7-8 and J usage is TRBJ2-2; D is uncertain. The CDR3 has 12 residues. Germline CDR1 SGHVS, CDR2 FQNEAQ. Between the trimmed V and J ends, which lost 4 bases and 3 bases, there was a span of 3 bases. The DNA of the CDR3 is TGTGCCAGCAGCTGGGACACCGGGGAGCTGTTTTTT. Translated: CASSWDTGELFF.

The chain links TRBV25-1 to TRBJ2-5; D is possibly TRBD1 (6 bases). V was clipped by 6 bases and J by 2 bases, with 16 bases between them. The CDR3 contains 15 residues. Germline values: CDR1 MGHDK, CDR2 SYGVNS. CDR3 nucleotides: TGTGCCAGCAGGAGGGACACCAGGGTACAAGAGACCCAGTACTTC. Its translation: CASRRDTRVQETQYF. The variable domain in full, with the rest retrieved from reference TRBV25-1 and TRBJ2-5, is EADIYQTPRYLVIGTGKKITLECSQTMGHDKMYWYQQDPGMELHLIHYSYGVNSTEKGDLSSESTVSRIRTEHFPLTLESARPSHTSQYLCASRRDTRVQETQYFGPGTRLLVL.

This chain uses TRBV15 with TRBJ1-4; no reliable D call. Trimming pared 5 bases from V and 8 bases from J, leaving 15 bases between. Per germline, CDR1 LNHNV and CDR2 YYDKDF (reference sequence). This CDR3 comprises 14 residues. Written as DNA, the CDR3 is TGTGCCACCAGCGAATTTAAGACGGGGGAAAAACTGTTTTTT. This codes for CATSEFKTGEKLFF. Looking up the rest from reference TRBV15 and TRBJ1-4 gives the full variable domain: DAMVIQNPRYQVTQFGKPVTLSCSQTLNHNVMYWYQQKSSQAPKLLFHYYDKDFNNEADTPDNFQSRRPNTSFCFLDIRSPGLGDTAMYLCATSEFKTGEKLFFGSGTQLSVL.

This sequence joins TRBV5-1 and TRBJ2-3; 15 bases fit TRBD2. J lost 5 bases, V lost 3 bases, and 7 bases had no gene match. Germline V gives CDR1 SGHRS, CDR2 YFSETQ. This CDR3 spans 17 amino acids. Written as DNA, the CDR3 is TGCGCCAGCAGCTCTGGACTAGCGGGGGGGCTGAAAGATACGCAGTATTTT. This sequence encodes CASSSGLAGGLKDTQYF.

This clonotype has ten or more counts. The chain combines TRBV20-1 with TRBJ2-1; D is undetermined. CDR1 and CDR2 from the germline V gene are DFQATT and SNEGSKA (reference sequence). Trimming took 3 bases from V and 9 from J, leaving 9 bases between them. This CDR3 is built from 11 residues. CDR3 sequence: CSARQLVEQFF. CDR3 DNA sequence: TGCAGTGCTAGGCAGCTTGTTGAGCAGTTCTTC.

For this clonotype: No conserved phenylalanine or tryptophan ends this CDR3, so it is likely a read error. The DNA is left out, because the CDR3 cannot be placed on it with certainty; the CDR3 is given as TCRdb lists it. The chain combines TRBV15 with TRBJ1-6. Germline CDR1 reads LNHNV; CDR2 reads YYDKDF (reference sequence). Termini included, the CDR3 measures 9 amino acids. The CDR3 region is CATSKGVVL.

This clonotype was detected once. This clone may be a read error of a much larger clone one base away. The chain couples TRBV14 to TRBJ2-4; TRBD1 might be the D (6 bases). CDR3 length equals 19 residues. Germline V lookup: CDR1 SGHDN, CDR2 FVKESK. The ends were cut back, 4 bases at V and 12 bases at J, with 34 bases in the middle. The CDR3 protein is CASSPKPKGHQETSSSQYF. Written as DNA, the CDR3 is TGTGCCAGCAGCCCCAAACCCAAGGGACACCAAGAAACTAGTAGCAGTCAGTACTTC.

This clonotype was seen repeatedly, ten times or more. The CDR3 protein is CASSQEDFGEQFF. CDR3 coding DNA: TGTGCCAGCAGCCAAGAGGACTTCGGTGAGCAGTTCTTC. The gene calls are TRBV14 and TRBJ2-1; tentative D call: TRBD2 (5 bases). This CDR3 contains 13 residues. Trimming removed 0 bases from V and 9 bases from J, with 9 bases in between. CDR1 and CDR2 from the germline V gene are SGHDN and FVKESK. The full variable domain, its missing parts supplied by reference TRBV14 and TRBJ2-1, is EAGVTQFPSHSVIEKGQTVTLRCDPISGHDNLYWYRRVMGKEIKFLLHFVKESKQDESGMPNNRFLAERTGGTYSTLKVQPAELEDSGVYFCASSQEDFGEQFFGPGTRLTVL.

This chain joins TRBV29-1 and TRBJ2-2; the D is unclear. CDR1 SQVTM and CDR2 ANQGSEA come from the germline V gene. The CDR3 consists of 9 residues. V was cut by 3 bases and J by 13 bases, with 6 bases left in between. The CDR3 bases are TGCAGCGTTGAGGCAGGGCTGTTTTTT. Translated, it gives CSVEAGLFF.

This clonotype was recorded at least ten times. The V and J genes are TRBV7-9 and TRBJ1-1; maybe TRBD1 (5 bases). Deletions cut 5 bases from V and 4 bases from J, with 17 bases between. Germline V gene lookup returns CDR1 SEHNR and CDR2 FQNEAQ (reference sequence). The CDR3 is 15 residues long. CDR3 nucleotides: TGTGCCAGCAGCCCAACCAACGGGAGGGGCACTGAAGCTTTCTTT. As protein: CASSPTNGRGTEAFF.

This clonotype was picked up a small number of times. A much larger clone lies one base from this, so it may be a read error. The chain has TRBV28 and TRBJ2-7; tentatively, D is TRBD1 (6 bases). The CDR3 consists of 14 residues. V was trimmed by 2 bases and J by 5 bases, leaving 13 bases between them. CDR1 MDHEN and CDR2 SYDVKM come from the germline V gene. CDR3 protein: CASSLRDKVDEQYF. The CDR3 DNA reads as TGTGCCAGCAGTTTAAGGGACAAAGTAGACGAGCAGTACTTC.

This chain joins TRBV24-1 and TRBJ2-6; possibly TRBD1 for D (6 bases). Germline CDR1 and CDR2: KGHDR and SFDVKD. V was trimmed by 9 bases and J by 2 bases, leaving 7 bases between them. The CDR3 spans 13 residues. The CDR3 sequence: CATEGAGANVLTF. The CDR3 nucleotides read TGTGCCACCGAGGGGGCTGGGGCCAACGTCCTGACTTTC.

This rearrangement joins TRBV7-9 to TRBJ2-7, with 9 bases lining up with TRBD1. From germline, CDR1 is SEHNR and CDR2 FQNEAQ (reference sequence). The V and J ends lost 4 bases and 0 bases, in that order; junction bases with no gene match: 7. The CDR3 sequence is 16 residues long. CDR3 in DNA: TGTGCCAGCAGCTCCCTCCCGGACAGGGGCTCCTACGAGCAGTACTTC. This translates into CASSSLPDRGSYEQYF.

The rearrangement links TRBV20-1 to TRBJ2-7; no clear D. The CDR3 has 12 amino acids. Germline V gene lookup returns CDR1 DFQATT and CDR2 SNEGSKA (reference sequence). The ends were cut back, 5 bases at V and 2 bases at J, with 10 bases in the middle. CDR3 sequence: CSAGMAAYEQYF. The CDR3 region has the DNA TGCAGTGCTGGAATGGCGGCCTACGAGCAGTACTTC.

About this clonotype itself: Germline is not matched at one junction end, which may reflect a read error. This chain connects TRBV7-2 to TRBJ2-2; perhaps TRBD2 as D (5 bases). The CDR3 consists of 15 residues. Germline V gene sequence: CDR1 SGHTA, CDR2 FQGNSA. The DNA for the CDR3 is TGTGCCAGCAGCTTGAGGGTATCGGGCACCGGGGAGCTGCTTTTT. It is translated as CASSLRVSGTGELLF. The whole variable domain, remainder taken from reference TRBV7-2 and TRBJ2-2, is GAGVSQSPSNKVTEKGKDVELRCDPISGHTALYWYRQSLGQGLEFLIYFQGNSAPDKSGLPSDRFSAERTGGSVSTLTIQRTQQEDSAVYLCASSLRVSGTGELLFGEGSRLTVL.

The sample holds many counts of this clonotype. In DNA, the CDR3 is TGTGCCAGTCAGGGGGAGGACACTGAAGCTTTCTTT. Translated: CASQGEDTEAFF. The chain is built from TRBV6-1 and TRBJ1-1; 7 bases match TRBD1. The V gene end was trimmed by 9 bases and the J gene end by 3 bases; junction bases not matched to a gene: 4. This CDR3 has 12 residues. Germline assignment: CDR1 MNHNS and CDR2 SASEGT.

By sample share, this clonotype is medium-sized (0.01 to 0.1%). The J gene is TRBJ1-3, the V gene TRBV29-1; D gene ambiguous. Germline V gene data show CDR1 as SQVTM and CDR2 as ANQGSEA. V was clipped by 4 bases and J by 0 bases, with 7 bases between them. This CDR3 has 13 amino acids. The CDR3 spells CSVGDNSGNTIYF. Written as DNA, the CDR3 is TGCAGCGTTGGTGACAACTCTGGAAACACCATATATTTT.

This clonotype appeared a single time. The chain combines TRBV10-3 with TRBJ1-6, with 7 bases lining up with TRBD1. The V gene end was trimmed by 4 bases and the J gene end by 7 bases; junction bases not matched to a gene: 7. CDR1 is ENHRY and CDR2 is SYGVKD in the germline V gene. The length of the CDR3 is 15 residues. DNA of the CDR3: TGTGCCATCAGTGGGACCGGGACAGAGAATTCACCCCTCCACTTT. This codes for CAISGTGTENSPLHF.

This clonotype was detected many times. V and J are TRBV2 and TRBJ2-7; D is possibly TRBD1 or TRBD2 (6 bases each). The germline V gene encodes CDR1 SNHLY and CDR2 FYNNEI. Deletions cut 8 bases from V and 3 bases from J, with 17 bases between. The CDR3 has 14 residues. The CDR3 DNA sequence: TGTGCCAGCTTACCTCGGGGGCAGAGCTACGAGCAGTACTTC. Protein product: CASLPRGQSYEQYF.

This clonotype occurred many times. The V and J genes are TRBV15 and TRBJ2-1; 8 nucleotides agree with TRBD1. Per the germline V gene, CDR1 is LNHNV and CDR2 is YYDKDF (reference sequence). V trimming: 0 bases; J trimming: 6 bases; junction bases outside the gene matches: 4. The CDR3 contains 15 residues. Here the CDR3 DNA reads TGTGCCACCAGCAGAGATAGGACAGGGTTCAATGAGCAGTTCTTC. It yields the protein CATSRDRTGFNEQFF. Together with reference TRBV15 and TRBJ2-1, the CDR3 gives the full variable domain: DAMVIQNPRYQVTQFGKPVTLSCSQTLNHNVMYWYQQKSSQAPKLLFHYYDKDFNNEADTPDNFQSRRPNTSFCFLDIRSPGLGDTAMYLCATSRDRTGFNEQFFGPGTRLTVL.

The CDR3 region is CASSVGQGLGGYTF. CDR3 DNA: TGTGCCAGCAGCGTAGGACAGGGGCTCGGTGGCTACACCTTC. The chain couples TRBV9 to TRBJ1-2; 8 nucleotides line up with TRBD1. The V and J ends lost 0 bases and 7 bases, in that order; junction bases with no gene match: 5. This CDR3 is built from 14 residues. CDR1 and CDR2 from the germline V gene are SGDLS and YYNGEE.

This clonotype was recorded many times. The chain has TRBV7-3 and TRBJ1-2; possibly TRBD1 for D (5 bases). Looked up from germline, CDR1 is SGHTA and CDR2 is FQGTGA. The V and J ends lost 6 bases and 7 bases respectively, with 15 bases between them. The CDR3 has 13 amino acids. As DNA, the CDR3 is TGTGCCAGCAGGTCAGGCCGGGGGTCTGGCTACACCTTC. This translates into CASRSGRGSGYTF. Full variable domain (rest looked up from reference TRBV7-3 and TRBJ1-2): GAGVSQTPSNKVTEKGKYVELRCDPISGHTALYWYRQSLGQGPEFLIYFQGTGAADDSGLPNDRFFAVRPEGSVSTLKIQRTERGDSAVYLCASRSGRGSGYTFGSGTRLTVV.

This chain connects TRBV4-1 to TRBJ2-7; D possibly corresponds to TRBD1 (5 bases). Deletions cut 1 base from V and 6 bases from J, with 13 bases between. The V gene's germline CDR1 is MGHRA and CDR2 YSYEKL. The CDR3 has 14 amino acids. The CDR3 coding sequence is TGCGCCAGCAGCCAAGTGCTAGGGGAAGGCGAGCAGTACTTC. Protein sequence: CASSQVLGEGEQYF.

By sample share, this clonotype is medium-sized. V gene TRBV2 combines with J gene TRBJ1-2; 9 positions match TRBD1. From germline, CDR1 is SNHLY and CDR2 FYNNEI. J was trimmed by 4 bases and V by 10 bases; bases with no gene match: 7. The CDR3 runs to 13 residues. As DNA, the CDR3 is TGTGCCACCCACGGGACAGGGACCTATGGCTACACCTTC. It translates to CATHGTGTYGYTF.

Worth noting for this clonotype: One end of the junction is discordant with germline, which a read error may explain. The CDR3 is CVSSFWTSGRYEQLF. DNA of the CDR3: TGTGTCAGCAGCTTTTGGACTAGCGGGAGGTATGAGCAGCTCTTC. This rearrangement joins TRBV7-2 to TRBJ2-1; TRBD2 matches 14 bases. Germline V gene lookup returns CDR1 SGHTA and CDR2 FQGNSA. The CDR3 is 15 residues long.